These T cell receptor beta chains were read from a single sample in a study of spatial heterogeneity in lung cancer. TCRdb re-called the 5' RACE reads with MiXCR, one entry per CDR3 protein. The table includes more than 85,000 distinct CDR3 sequences, approximately 8.9% detected once. The sample in question was PBMCs, obtained at surgery. These receptors were obtained from a male donor with early-stage non-small cell lung cancer. The CDR3 runs from the conserved cysteine through the conserved F or W. D genes are given only for firm matches. The listing skips clone size in some rows; elsewhere it reads once, few, many or a size class.

>TRBD1|TRBJ2-1|NA|TRBV7-3
CASSKGAPLPNEQFF
TGTGCCAGCAGCAAGGGGGCTCCCCTTCCCAATGAGCAGTTCTTC
>TRBD1|TRBJ1-6|many|TRBV20-1
CSAKTGGNRSYNSPLHF
TGCAGTGCTAAAACAGGGGGGAACCGCTCCTATAATTCACCCCTCCACTTT
>NA|TRBJ2-5|many|TRBV5-5
CASSFAPGLDGETQYF
TGTGCCAGCAGCTTCGCTCCCGGACTGGACGGAGAGACCCAGTACTTC
>NA|TRBJ1-1|many|TRBV19
CASSIAGMKNTEAFF
TGTGCCAGTAGTATAGCGGGAATGAAGAACACTGAAGCTTTCTTT
>NA|TRBJ2-7|NA|TRBV20-1
CSARDEGRKGYEQYF
TGCAGTGCTAGAGATGAAGGAAGAAAGGGCTACGAGCAGTACTTC
>NA|TRBJ2-2|NA|TRBV15
CATSRDLGSGELFF
TGTGCCACCAGCAGAGATCTAGGGTCCGGGGAGCTGTTTTTT
>TRBD1|TRBJ2-3|NA|TRBV20-1
CSAPDRGGDTQYF
TGCAGTGCACCGGACAGGGGGGGAGATACGCAGTATTTT
>NA|TRBJ2-5|few|TRBV5-4
CASSFERQETQYF
TGTGCCAGCAGCTTCGAGCGGCAAGAGACCCAGTACTTC
>NA|TRBJ1-1|NA|TRBV9
CASSGGMGTEAFF
TGTGCCAGCAGCGGGGGTATGGGCACTGAAGCTTTCTTT
>NA|TRBJ2-2|few|TRBV9
CASSLQTGNTGELFF
TGTGCCAGCAGCCTACAGACAGGGAACACCGGGGAGCTGTTTTTT
>TRBD2|TRBJ2-7|NA|TRBV4-1
CASSQESAGGLEQYF
TGCGCCAGCAGCCAAGAGTCAGCGGGGGGGCTTGAGCAGTACTTC
>NA|TRBJ2-7|NA|TRBV7-2
CASSLNRATYEQYF
TGTGCCAGCAGCTTAAACAGGGCCACCTACGAGCAGTACTTC
>TRBD1|TRBJ2-4|few|TRBV28
CASSSGTGRDIQYF
TGTGCCAGCAGTTCCGGGACAGGTCGGGACATTCAGTACTTC
>NA|TRBJ1-1|NA|TRBV20-1
CSARLRGMGNTEAFF
TGCAGTGCTAGACTCAGGGGAATGGGGAACACTGAAGCTTTCTTT
>NA|TRBJ2-1|NA|TRBV7-9
CASSLFGIEQFF
TGTGCCAGCAGCTTGTTCGGTATTGAGCAGTTCTTC
>NA|TRBJ1-1|many|TRBV18
CASSPLLGNTEAFF
TGTGCCAGCTCACCCCTCCTGGGGAACACTGAAGCTTTCTTT
>TRBD1|TRBJ2-5|few|TRBV12-3/TRBV12-4
CASSLGTGVQETQYF
TGTGCCAGCAGTTTAGGGACAGGTGTTCAAGAGACCCAGTACTTC
>NA|TRBJ1-2|few|TRBV5-1
CASSLESQGFGYTF
TGCGCCAGCAGCTTGGAATCTCAGGGTTTTGGCTACACCTTC
>TRBD1|TRBJ1-1|many|TRBV20-1
CSARSRGRRMNTEAFF
TGCAGTGCTAGGTCCAGGGGGCGCCGAATGAACACTGAAGCTTTCTTT
>NA|TRBJ2-7|NA|TRBV12-3/TRBV12-4
CASSFQGSKQYF
TGTGCCAGCAGTTTCCAGGGTTCCAAGCAGTACTTC
>NA|TRBJ2-2|few|TRBV7-2
CASSLDKTGELFF
TGTGCCAGCAGCCTCGACAAGACCGGGGAGCTGTTTTTT
>NA|TRBJ1-5|many|TRBV30
CAWSGGANQPQHF
TGTGCCTGGAGTGGGGGGGCGAATCAGCCCCAGCATTTT
>NA|TRBJ2-7|NA|TRBV20-1
CSARDRQGTYEQYF
TGCAGTGCTAGAGATAGGCAGGGGACCTACGAGCAGTACTTC
>NA|TRBJ1-1|many|TRBV6-5
CASSLQGKYTEAFF
TGTGCCAGCAGCCTACAGGGAAAATACACTGAAGCTTTCTTT
>TRBD1|TRBJ1-2|NA|TRBV7-9
CASSHSGTGGSYGYTF
TGTGCCAGCAGCCATTCCGGGACAGGGGGTTCGTATGGCTACACCTTC
>NA|TRBJ2-3|few|TRBV20-1
CSARDLTGRTQYF
TGCAGTGCTAGAGATCTGACAGGAAGAACGCAGTATTTT
>NA|TRBJ2-2|many|TRBV12-3/TRBV12-4
CASTFWPSLQGVNTGELFF
TGTGCCAGCACCTTCTGGCCATCACTTCAGGGCGTAAACACCGGGGAGCTGTTTTTT
>NA|TRBJ1-5|few|TRBV6-2/TRBV6-3
CASSYSGTYVGGPQHF
TGTGCCAGCAGTTACTCGGGGACATACGTCGGGGGGCCCCAGCATTTT
>NA|TRBJ1-1|few|TRBV5-1
CASSLGGVNTEAFF
TGCGCCAGCAGCTTGGGAGGAGTGAACACTGAAGCTTTCTTT
>TRBD1|TRBJ2-2|NA|TRBV10-3
CAIRDRDKSTGELFF
TGTGCCATCAGGGACAGGGACAAAAGCACCGGGGAGCTGTTTTTT
>NA|TRBJ1-1|few|TRBV29-1
CSVDRGGNTEAFF
TGCAGCGTTGACAGGGGTGGTAACACTGAAGCTTTCTTT
>TRBD2|TRBJ2-1|NA|TRBV20-1
CSRLGLAGNNEQFF
TGCAGTCGACTGGGACTAGCGGGGAACAATGAGCAGTTCTTC